The subject of this entry is one T cell receptor beta chain. What it recognizes is unknown. This sample was included in a study of identical twins. cDNA carried unique molecular identifiers, and a universal primer site was added by template switching. MiXCR, applied by TCRdb to the 5' RACE reads, yields one record per CDR3 protein. The sample consists of about 260,000 distinct CDR3 sequences, about 7% of them appearing once. The germline V gene encodes CDR1 KGHSH and CDR2 LQKENI. CDR3 length: 16 residues. Trimming left V 2 bases short and J 3 bases short, with 15 bases between. Study-level results: Within beta out-of-frame sequences, the excess sharing observed between twins was weaker. Insertion counts were lower in abundant cord blood beta clonotypes, a trend that memory repertoires did not show. For zero-insertion analyses, partial confounding could come from invariant MAIT and iNKT cells.

These data are also associated with another study on yellow fever vaccine responses in identical twins.

This receptor was identified in a woman aged 18-30 years in good health. The sample was memory (CD45RO+) T cells sorted from blood. This chain uses TRBV18 with TRBJ2-3, with D possibly matching TRBD2 (5 bases). CDR3 coding DNA: TGTGCCAGCTCACCATATTCGGGGTCAAAAACAGATACGCAGTATTTT. Its translation: CASSPYSGSKTDTQYF.